A single sample gave rise to the 20 T cell receptor beta chains below, sequenced in a study of T cell responses to AZD1222 COVID-19 vaccine. TCRdb's copy holds only in-frame clones and misses some; the assay was immunoSEQ multiplex PCR. Of roughly 140,000 clones listed, 90% are singletons. Sequencing used peripheral blood, obtained 28 days after the second AZD1222 dose. The receptors originated from an adult who received the AZD1222 COVID-19 vaccine.

The rearrangement links TRBV6-1 to TRBJ1-5; 8 positions agree with TRBD1. CDR1 is MNHNS and CDR2 is SASEGT in the germline V gene. V was clipped by 3 bases and J by 3 bases; unmatched bases: 4. The CDR3 covers 15 residues. The CDR3 region is CASSERQGTNQPQHF. CDR3 DNA: TGTGCCAGCAGTGAGAGACAGGGGACCAATCAGCCCCAGCATTTT.

The rearrangement links TRBV5-6 to TRBJ2-2; D uncertain. Germline CDR1 reads SGHDT; CDR2 reads YYEEEE. The CDR3 is made up of 14 amino acids. The ends were cut back, 0 bases at V and 4 bases at J, with 7 bases in the middle. Here the CDR3 DNA reads TGTGCCAGCAGCTTGGAACCGAGCACCGGGGAGCTGTTTTTT. Its translation: CASSLEPSTGELFF.

The genes are TRBV5-1 and TRBJ1-1; a weak D match, TRBD1 (6 bases). Between the trimmed V and J ends, which lost 3 bases and 2 bases, there was a span of 17 bases. CDR1 is SGHRS and CDR2 is YFSETQ in the germline V gene. CDR3 size: 16 residues. The CDR3 sequence is CASSSGSGTRNTEAFF. As DNA, the CDR3 is TGCGCCAGCAGCTCTGGCTCCGGGACACGCAACACTGAAGCTTTCTTT.

This rearrangement joins TRBV7-9 to TRBJ2-5; D not resolved. Germline V gene sequence: CDR1 SEHNR, CDR2 FQNEAQ (reference sequence). Trimming removed 2 bases at V and 3 bases at J, with 7 bases between. The CDR3 runs 13 residues. The CDR3: CASSLRSKETQYF. In DNA form, the CDR3 reads TGTGCCAGCAGCTTACGTAGTAAAGAGACCCAGTACTTC.

The chain employs TRBV6-5 and TRBJ1-6, with a weak D call TRBD1 (5 bases). This CDR3 spans 15 amino acids. From germline, CDR1 is MNHEY and CDR2 SVGAGI. Trimming cost V 0 bases and J 6 bases, with 9 bases left between them. The CDR3 bases are TGTGCCAGCAGTTACTCGGCAGGGAGTAATTCACCCCTCCACTTT. Encoded protein: CASSYSAGSNSPLHF.

The rearrangement links TRBV19 to TRBJ2-2; D remains unclear. This CDR3 region has 15 residues. The V end was cut by 4 bases, the J end by 0 bases, with 9 bases between. CDR1 and CDR2 (germline): LNHDA, SQIVND (reference sequence). The CDR3 sequence is CASSTRLPNTGELFF. The CDR3 DNA is TGTGCCAGTAGTACTAGGCTACCGAACACCGGGGAGCTGTTTTTT. The full variable domain, with the rest looked up from reference TRBV19 and TRBJ2-2, is DGGITQSPKYLFRKEGQNVTLSCEQNLNHDAMYWYRQDPGQGLRLIYYSQIVNDFQKGDIAEGYSVSREKKESFPLTVTSAQKNPTAFYLCASSTRLPNTGELFFGEGSRLTVL.

The DNA for the CDR3 is TGTGCCAGCAGCCCCACTACTGGGCGTGCCTCCTACAATGAGCAGTTCTTC. Amino acid sequence: CASSPTTGRASYNEQFF. The chain links TRBV9 to TRBJ2-1; D is undetermined. Trimming took 4 bases from V and 0 from J, leaving 17 bases between them. CDR3 length equals 17 residues. The germline gives CDR1 SGDLS, CDR2 YYNGEE.

The chain recombines TRBV7-9 with TRBJ2-1, with TRBD2 matching over 10 bases. The CDR3 spans 15 residues. The V gene's germline CDR1 is SEHNR and CDR2 FQNEAQ (reference sequence). V dropped 3 bases and J dropped 4; count of bases not matched to a gene: 3. CDR3 bases: TGTGCCAGCAGCTTTACGACTAGCGGGTACAATGAGCAGTTCTTC. Protein product: CASSFTTSGYNEQFF. The full variable domain, with the rest looked up from reference TRBV7-9 and TRBJ2-1, is DTGVSQNPRHKITKRGQNVTFRCDPISEHNRLYWYRQTLGQGPEFLTYFQNEAQLEKSRLLSDRFSAERPKGSFSTLEIQRTEQGDSAMYLCASSFTTSGYNEQFFGPGTRLTVL.

The rearrangement joins TRBV5-1 to TRBJ2-1, with TRBD1 matching 12 bases. This CDR3 is 16 amino acids long. Looked up from germline, CDR1 is SGHRS and CDR2 is YFSETQ. With V trimmed by 4 bases and J by 4 bases, 6 bases remained unmatched. This CDR3 reads CASSIGTGGNYNEQFF. In DNA, the CDR3 is TGCGCCAGCAGCATAGGGACAGGGGGCAATTACAATGAGCAGTTCTTC.

This rearrangement joins TRBV7-6 to TRBJ2-1; D not certain. Germline V gene data show CDR1 as SGHVS and CDR2 as FNYEAQ. V shed 0 bases and J shed 3 bases, with 9 bases lying between them. The CDR3 runs 15 residues. CDR3 coding DNA: TGTGCCAGCAGCTTAGCCCGAACCAGCTACAATGAGCAGTTCTTC. Amino acids: CASSLARTSYNEQFF.

This clone was detected only a few times. The chain employs TRBV7-8 and TRBJ2-1, with TRBD2 identical over 15 bases. J lost 8 bases, V lost 2 bases, and 7 bases had no gene match. Germline values: CDR1 SGHVS, CDR2 FQNEAQ. The CDR3 has 17 amino acids. The CDR3 nucleotides are TGTGCCAGCAGCTTACGAAGGACTAGCGGGAGGGCCGATGAGCAGTTCTTC. Translating gives CASSLRRTSGRADEQFF.

V gene TRBV10-2 combines with J gene TRBJ1-2; tentative D call: TRBD1 (5 bases). This CDR3 is 15 amino acids long. V gave up 5 bases and J gave up 4 bases, with 17 bases separating them. Germline V gene lookup returns CDR1 WSHSY and CDR2 SAAADI. This CDR3 reads CASSHQGNGSYGYTF. Written as DNA, the CDR3 is TGCGCCAGCAGTCACCAGGGTAACGGGAGCTATGGCTACACCTTC.

With respect to this clone: A junction end diverges from the germline sequence, so it may reflect a read error. The chain joins TRBV29-1 to TRBJ2-7; weak D call: TRBD2 (6 bases). The CDR3 is made up of 17 amino acids. The germline CDR1 and CDR2 sequences are SQVTM and ANQGSEA. CDR3 bases: TGCAGCGTAGAAGGCCGAAGGCCTCCAGGAGGGGTATACGAGCAGTACTTC. Translated, it gives CSVEGRRPPGGVYEQYF.

The chain employs TRBV7-2 and TRBJ1-1; D uncertain. Germline V lookup: CDR1 SGHTA, CDR2 FQGNSA. V lost 1 base to trimming and J lost 4 bases, with 7 bases between them. The CDR3 covers 13 residues. In DNA form, the CDR3 reads TGTGCCAGCAGCTTAGATTGGGGCACTGAAGCTTTCTTT. Its translation: CASSLDWGTEAFF. Full variable domain (rest looked up from reference TRBV7-2 and TRBJ1-1): GAGVSQSPSNKVTEKGKDVELRCDPISGHTALYWYRQSLGQGLEFLIYFQGNSAPDKSGLPSDRFSAERTGGSVSTLTIQRTQQEDSAVYLCASSLDWGTEAFFGQGTRLTVV.

The gene calls are TRBV5-4 and TRBJ2-1; 8 bases map to TRBD2. J was trimmed by 4 bases and V by 4 bases; bases with no gene match: 10. Germline-derived CDR1 and CDR2 are SGHNT and YYREEE (reference sequence). The CDR3 is 16 residues long. CDR3 residues: CASSPGGEGVYNEQFF. CDR3 DNA sequence: TGTGCCAGCAGCCCCGGGGGGGAGGGCGTTTACAATGAGCAGTTCTTC.

The V gene is TRBV18, the J gene TRBJ1-2, with 9 bases identical to TRBD1. The CDR3 contains 16 residues. After removal of 4 bases from V and 6 bases from J, the junction contained 12 bases not matched to a gene. Germline CDR1 is KGHSH and CDR2 is LQKENI. The CDR3 DNA follows: TGTGCCAGCTCACAAGCACGGGACAGGGAAGCGGATGGCTACACCTTC. Residues: CASSQARDREADGYTF.

The V and J genes are TRBV11-3 and TRBJ1-1; possible D gene TRBD1, 6 bases. The CDR3 runs to 14 residues. Germline V lookup: CDR1 SGHNT, CDR2 YENEEA. Between the trimmed V and J ends, which lost 4 bases and 4 bases, there was a span of 13 bases. The CDR3 coding sequence is TGTGCCAGCAGCTCCAGGGGAACCAGCACTGAAGCTTTCTTT. Encoded protein: CASSSRGTSTEAFF. Based on the CDR3 plus reference TRBV11-3 and TRBJ1-1, the full variable domain is EAGVVQSPRYKIIEKKQPVAFWCNPISGHNTLYWYLQNLGQGPELLIRYENEEAVDDSQLPKDRFSAERLKGVDSTLKIQPAELGDSAVYLCASSSRGTSTEAFFGQGTRLTVV.

This clone is a singleton in its sample. V usage is TRBV19 and J usage is TRBJ1-5, with 11 positions matching TRBD1. CDR1 is LNHDA, CDR2 SQIVND, per germline (reference sequence). The V gene end was trimmed by 10 bases and the J gene end by 11 bases; junction bases not matched to a gene: 7. The length of the CDR3 is 12 residues. The CDR3 coding sequence is TGTGCCACCAGGACAGGGGGCGAAGCCCAGCATTTT. Protein sequence: CATRTGGEAQHF.

This chain joins TRBV6-5 and TRBJ2-7; D remains ambiguous. Germline values: CDR1 MNHEY, CDR2 SVGAGI. The CDR3 has 12 residues. The V gene lost 9 bases and the J gene lost 1 base, with 10 bases spanning the gap. The CDR3: CASTARSYEQYF. The CDR3 DNA follows: TGTGCCAGTACGGCCAGGTCCTACGAGCAGTACTTC.

This chain joins TRBV3-1 (or the pseudogene TRBV3-2) and TRBJ2-7; 8 nucleotides match TRBD1. Germline CDR1 is LGHDT and CDR2 is YNNKEL (reference sequence). The CDR3 spans 15 residues. The J segment lost 3 bases and the V segment lost 4 bases, leaving 8 bases of the junction unmatched. CDR3 in amino acids: CASSPDRVRVYEQYF. DNA of the CDR3: TGTGCCAGCAGCCCGGACAGGGTAAGGGTCTACGAGCAGTACTTC.